The T cell receptor beta chain described here comes from a study of read filtering for tumor transcriptome and immune sequencing. The CDR3 consists of 16 residues. J was trimmed by 5 bases and V by 5 bases; bases with no gene match: 5. This library used roughly 400 ng RNA and molecular barcoded adaptors spanning alpha/delta and beta/gamma chains. TCRdb re-analysed the reads in MiXCR, keeping a single row per CDR3 protein. The sample shows around 140,000 distinct CDR3 sequences, about 13% of them seen only once. This clonotype came up many times. Sequences were obtained from a population of CD138-negative cells sorted from bone marrow. The sequence came from a donor aged 40 or older with multiple myeloma. The rearrangement uses TRBV12-3 or TRBV12-4 and TRBJ2-1; TRBD2 matches at 14 bases. This CDR3 is CASSPWTSGRNNEQFF. The CDR3 DNA sequence: TGTGCCAGCAGTCCCTGGACTAGCGGGAGGAACAATGAGCAGTTCTTC.